This T cell receptor beta chain stems from a study of hypomethylating agent response in myelodysplastic syndrome. Background on the study: About 5 patients were non-responders, while roughly six showed complete response or hematologic improvement.

Sequencing was performed with immunoSEQ multiplex PCR; in TCRdb, only in-frame clones are kept and a portion is missing. The sample contains under 5,500 clones, 84% of which appear only once. This clone showed up just a few times. The sample here was bone marrow, taken before or after starting hypomethylating agent treatment for myelodysplastic syndrome (not recorded which). The TCR was taken from a human donor with myelodysplastic syndrome.

The CDR3, as DNA: TGCGCCAGCAGCCGGGACTCCCGGTTGCAGTACTTC. It yields the protein CASSRDSRLQYF. This rearrangement joins TRBV5-1 to TRBJ2-7; D is perhaps TRBD2 (6 bases). The CDR3 sequence is 12 residues long. The germline CDR1 and CDR2 sequences are SGHRS and YFSETQ. The V gene lost 4 bases and the J gene lost 9 bases, with 14 bases spanning the gap.